This TCR beta chain derives from a study of T-cell reconstitution after alpha-beta-depleted transplantation in children. The study's findings and limits: In patients about two months after transplant, alpha-beta T cells reportedly arose from several hundred expanded graft clones. Fresh T-cell production supplied most of the T-cell counts and diversity seen one year after transplant.

Germline V lookup: CDR1 LGHNA, CDR2 YSLEER. The CDR3 is 15 amino acids. V dropped 2 bases and J dropped 3 bases, with 13 bases sitting between them. Regarding this clonotype: Its antigen is not known.

For TCRbeta, the library was prepared with unique molecular identifiers. Via MiXCR, TCRdb re-called the PCR reads, giving one row per CDR3 protein. The sample yields 580,000 or so distinct CDR3 sequences, 20% to 25% seen once. The material sequenced was PBMCs, mostly from graft donor cells, taken 360 days after TCRalphabeta/CD19-depleted stem cell transplant. This chain connects TRBV4-3 to TRBJ2-5; a weak D match, TRBD2 (7 bases). The source is a boy under three years old who had a stem cell transplant for acute myeloid leukemia, so the T cells may come from the graft donor. In DNA form, the CDR3 reads TGCGCCAGCAGCCAACAGGCGGGGGCGGAAGAGACCCAGTACTTC. It is translated as CASSQQAGAEETQYF.